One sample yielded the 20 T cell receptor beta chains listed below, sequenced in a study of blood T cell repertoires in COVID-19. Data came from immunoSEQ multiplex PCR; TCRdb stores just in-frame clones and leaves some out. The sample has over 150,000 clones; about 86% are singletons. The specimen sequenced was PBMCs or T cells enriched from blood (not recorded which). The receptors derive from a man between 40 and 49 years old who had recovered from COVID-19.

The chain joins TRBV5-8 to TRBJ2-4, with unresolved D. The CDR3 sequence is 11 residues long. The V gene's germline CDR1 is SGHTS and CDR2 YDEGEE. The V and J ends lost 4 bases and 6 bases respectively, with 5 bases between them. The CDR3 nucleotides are TGTGCCAGCAGCATCTTAAACATTCAGTACTTC. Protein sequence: CASSILNIQYF.

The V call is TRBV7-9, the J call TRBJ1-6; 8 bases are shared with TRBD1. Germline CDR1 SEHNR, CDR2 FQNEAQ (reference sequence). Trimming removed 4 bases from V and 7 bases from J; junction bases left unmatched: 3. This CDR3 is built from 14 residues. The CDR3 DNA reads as TGTGCCAGCAGCTGGGACAGGTTAAATTCACCCCTCCACTTT. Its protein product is CASSWDRLNSPLHF.

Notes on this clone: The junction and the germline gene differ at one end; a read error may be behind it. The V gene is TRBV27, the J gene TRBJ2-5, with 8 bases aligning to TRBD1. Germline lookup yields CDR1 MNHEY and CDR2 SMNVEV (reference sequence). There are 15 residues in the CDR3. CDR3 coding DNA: TGTGCCAGCAGTTTATCGGGGACAGGTCAAGGGACCCAGTACTTC. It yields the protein CASSLSGTGQGTQYF.

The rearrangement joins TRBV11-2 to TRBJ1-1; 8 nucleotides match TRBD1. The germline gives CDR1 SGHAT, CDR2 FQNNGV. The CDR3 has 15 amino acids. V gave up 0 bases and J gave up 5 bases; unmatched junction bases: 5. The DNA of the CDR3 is TGTGCCAGCAGCTTAGATAGACAGGGGCGGACTGAAGCTTTCTTT. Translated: CASSLDRQGRTEAFF.

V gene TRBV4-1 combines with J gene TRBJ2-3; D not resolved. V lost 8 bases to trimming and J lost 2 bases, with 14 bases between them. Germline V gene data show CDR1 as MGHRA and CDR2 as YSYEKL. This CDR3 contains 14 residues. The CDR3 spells CASLDGRNTDTQYF. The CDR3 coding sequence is TGCGCCAGCCTAGACGGCCGAAACACAGATACGCAGTATTTT.

CDR3 loop: CASRSPGRALSGEQFF. CDR3 bases: TGTGCCAGCAGATCTCCCGGGAGGGCGCTTTCTGGTGAGCAGTTCTTC. V and J are TRBV28 and TRBJ2-1, with TRBD2 matching 8 bases. Germline trimming cut 6 bases from V and 9 bases from J; bases unmatched to any gene: 16. The length of the CDR3 is 16 residues. Germline CDR1 is MDHEN and CDR2 is SYDVKM.

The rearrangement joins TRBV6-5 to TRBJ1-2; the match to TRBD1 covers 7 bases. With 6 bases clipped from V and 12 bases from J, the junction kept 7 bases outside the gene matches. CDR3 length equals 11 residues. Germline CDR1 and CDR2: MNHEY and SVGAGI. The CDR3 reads CASRGQLTDTF. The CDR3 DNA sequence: TGTGCCAGCAGGGGACAGCTAACAGACACCTTC.

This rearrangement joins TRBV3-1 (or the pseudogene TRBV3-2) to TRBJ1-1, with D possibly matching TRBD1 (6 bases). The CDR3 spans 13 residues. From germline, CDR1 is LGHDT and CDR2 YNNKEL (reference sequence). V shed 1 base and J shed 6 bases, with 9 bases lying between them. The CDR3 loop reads CASSQGDNAEAFF. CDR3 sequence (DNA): TGTGCCAGCAGCCAAGGGGACAATGCTGAAGCTTTCTTT.

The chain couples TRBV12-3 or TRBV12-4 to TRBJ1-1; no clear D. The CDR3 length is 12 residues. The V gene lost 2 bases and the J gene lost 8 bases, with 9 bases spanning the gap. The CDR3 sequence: CASSLIQAEAFF. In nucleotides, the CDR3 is TGTGCCAGCAGTTTAATCCAGGCGGAAGCTTTCTTT.

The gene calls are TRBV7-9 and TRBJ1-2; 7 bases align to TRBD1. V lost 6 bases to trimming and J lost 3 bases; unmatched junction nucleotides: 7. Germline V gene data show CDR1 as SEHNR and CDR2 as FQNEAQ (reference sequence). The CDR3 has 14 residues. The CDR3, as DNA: TGTGCCAGCAGGCTAAGCACAGGGGACTATGGCTACACCTTC. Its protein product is CASRLSTGDYGYTF.

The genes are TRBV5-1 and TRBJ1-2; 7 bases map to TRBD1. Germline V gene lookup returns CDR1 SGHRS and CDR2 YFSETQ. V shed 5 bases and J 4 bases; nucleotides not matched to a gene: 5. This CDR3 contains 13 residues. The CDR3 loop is CASSSGQAYGYTF. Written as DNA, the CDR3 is TGCGCCAGCAGTTCAGGACAGGCCTATGGCTACACCTTC. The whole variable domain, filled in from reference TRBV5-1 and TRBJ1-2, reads KAGVTQTPRYLIKTRGQQVTLSCSPISGHRSVSWYQQTPGQGLQFLFEYFSETQRNKGNFPGRFSGRQFSNSRSEMNVSTLELGDSALYLCASSSGQAYGYTFGSGTRLTVV.

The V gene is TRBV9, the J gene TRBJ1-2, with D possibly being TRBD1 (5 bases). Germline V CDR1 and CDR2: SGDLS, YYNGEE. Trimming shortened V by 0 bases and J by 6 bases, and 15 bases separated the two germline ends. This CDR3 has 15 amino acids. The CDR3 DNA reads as TGTGCCAGCAGCGTAGATGTGGGGCCCATGGATGGCTACACCTTC. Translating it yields CASSVDVGPMDGYTF.

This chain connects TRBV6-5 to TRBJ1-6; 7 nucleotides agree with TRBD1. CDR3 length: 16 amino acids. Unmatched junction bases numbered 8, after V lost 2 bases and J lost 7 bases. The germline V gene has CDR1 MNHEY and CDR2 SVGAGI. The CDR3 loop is CASSYVPGGPNSPLHF. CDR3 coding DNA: TGTGCCAGCAGTTACGTTCCAGGGGGGCCCAATTCACCCCTCCACTTT.

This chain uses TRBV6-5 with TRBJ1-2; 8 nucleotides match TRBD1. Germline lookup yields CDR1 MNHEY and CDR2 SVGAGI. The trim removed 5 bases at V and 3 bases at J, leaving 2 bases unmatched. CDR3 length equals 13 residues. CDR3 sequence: CASSQGADYGYTF. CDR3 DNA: TGTGCCAGCAGTCAGGGGGCTGACTATGGCTACACCTTC.

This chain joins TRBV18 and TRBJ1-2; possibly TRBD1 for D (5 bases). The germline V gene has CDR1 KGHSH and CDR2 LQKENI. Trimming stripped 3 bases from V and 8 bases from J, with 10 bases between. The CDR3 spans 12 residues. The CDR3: CASSPTRGGYTF. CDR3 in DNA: TGTGCCAGCTCACCCACTCGGGGGGGCTACACCTTC. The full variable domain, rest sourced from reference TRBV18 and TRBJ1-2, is NAGVMQNPRHLVRRRGQEARLRCSPMKGHSHVYWYRQLPEEGLKFMVYLQKENIIDESGMPKERFSAEFPKEGPSILRIQQVVRGDSAAYFCASSPTRGGYTFGSGTRLTVV.

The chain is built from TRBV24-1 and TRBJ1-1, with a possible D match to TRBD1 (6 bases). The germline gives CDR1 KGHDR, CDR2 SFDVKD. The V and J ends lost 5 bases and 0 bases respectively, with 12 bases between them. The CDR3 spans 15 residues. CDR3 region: CATSVNGQLNTEAFF. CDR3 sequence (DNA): TGTGCCACCAGTGTTAATGGACAGTTGAACACTGAAGCTTTCTTT.

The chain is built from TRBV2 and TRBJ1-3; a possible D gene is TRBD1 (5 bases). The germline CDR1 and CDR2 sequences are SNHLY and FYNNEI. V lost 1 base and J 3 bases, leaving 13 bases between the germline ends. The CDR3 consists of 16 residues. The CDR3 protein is CASSEEEGLGGNTIYF. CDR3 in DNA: TGTGCCAGCAGTGAAGAGGAGGGGCTCGGTGGAAACACCATATATTTT.

The CDR3 region has the DNA TGTGCCAGCAGCCACCCCAGAGGTTTGCAAGAGACCCAGTACTTC. It specifies CASSHPRGLQETQYF. J is TRBJ2-5 and V is TRBV4-2; D remains ambiguous. V dropped 3 bases and J dropped 2 bases, with 13 bases sitting between them. The CDR3 length is 15 residues. The germline CDR1 and CDR2 sequences are LGHNA and YNFKEQ.

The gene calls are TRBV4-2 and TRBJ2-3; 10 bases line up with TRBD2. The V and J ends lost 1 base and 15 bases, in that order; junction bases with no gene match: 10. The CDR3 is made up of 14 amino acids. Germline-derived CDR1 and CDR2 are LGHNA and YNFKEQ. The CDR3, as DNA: TGTGCCAGCAGCCAAGTGGGGTCTAGCGGGGGATACTATTTT. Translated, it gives CASSQVGSSGGYYF.

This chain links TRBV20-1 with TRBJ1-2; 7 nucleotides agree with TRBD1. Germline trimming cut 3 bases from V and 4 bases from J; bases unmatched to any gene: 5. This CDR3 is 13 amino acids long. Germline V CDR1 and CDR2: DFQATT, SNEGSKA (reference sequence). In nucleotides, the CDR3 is TGCAGTGCTAGTGAGGACAGGACCTATGGCTACACCTTC. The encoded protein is CSASEDRTYGYTF.